Detailed here is one T cell receptor beta chain. Its matching antigen is unknown. CD8 cells regarded as naive lacked CD45RO, were positively chosen for CCR7, and omitted terminally differentiated effector memory CD45RA+ cells. Every one of the donors was a Caucasian adult that lived in Nashville, Tennessee. Libraries were prepared by immunoSEQ multiplex PCR; TCRdb keeps only in-frame clonotypes and omits some of them. Altogether hundreds of thousands of clones are present, approximately 96% being singletons, with the ten largest covering about 0.11%. This entry is derived from a study of shared clonotypes between healthy human individuals. General study findings and limits: Non-shared clonotypes were found to have lower generation probabilities than the clonotypes that were shared by all four of the sorted-subset donors. Of the naive CD4 clonotypes, approximately 5% were shared across a handful of donors.

V gave up 3 bases and J gave up 3 bases, with 6 bases separating them. Germline V CDR1 and CDR2: SGHDN, FVKESK. CDR3 length: 12 residues. The receptor was derived from a woman aged 25 to 39 in good health. The sample taken for sequencing was naive CD8+ T cells sorted from blood. The V and J genes are TRBV14 and TRBJ2-7, with D perhaps matching TRBD2 (5 bases). CDR3 sequence reads: CASSHGLYEQYF. The CDR3 nucleotides read TGTGCCAGCAGCCACGGACTCTACGAGCAGTACTTC. Full variable domain (remainder filled in from reference TRBV14 and TRBJ2-7): EAGVTQFPSHSVIEKGQTVTLRCDPISGHDNLYWYRRVMGKEIKFLLHFVKESKQDESGMPNNRFLAERTGGTYSTLKVQPAELEDSGVYFCASSHGLYEQYFGPGTRLTVT.